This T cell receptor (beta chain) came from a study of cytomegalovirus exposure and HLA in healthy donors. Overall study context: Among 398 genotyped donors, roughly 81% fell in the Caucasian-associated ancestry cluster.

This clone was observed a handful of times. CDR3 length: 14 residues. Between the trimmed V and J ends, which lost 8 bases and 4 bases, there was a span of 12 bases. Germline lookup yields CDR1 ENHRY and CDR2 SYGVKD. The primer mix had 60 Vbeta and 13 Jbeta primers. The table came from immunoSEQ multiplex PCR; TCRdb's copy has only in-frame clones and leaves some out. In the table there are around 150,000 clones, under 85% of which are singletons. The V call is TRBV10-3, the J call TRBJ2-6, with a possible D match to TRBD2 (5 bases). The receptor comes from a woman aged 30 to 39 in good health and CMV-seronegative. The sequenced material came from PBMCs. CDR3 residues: CAIGSWGGANVLTF. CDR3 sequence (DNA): TGTGCCATCGGGAGCTGGGGAGGGGCCAACGTCCTGACTTTC.